The 8 T cell receptor beta chains listed next were all sequenced from one sample in a study of T cells in Graves' hyperthyroidism and ophthalmopathy. Amplification of TCR beta CDR3 regions used RNA as the template. Carried out on the TCR CDR3, a first-round RT-PCR used the HTBI primer set. One entry per CDR3 protein results from TCRdb running MiXCR on the multiplex PCR reads. The table records 350,000 to 450,000 distinct CDR3 sequences, about 15% of them present only once. The sequenced sample consisted of blood. Source of these receptors: a woman aged 25 to 39 with Graves' hyperthyroidism that later progressed to Graves' ophthalmopathy.

This clonotype showed up many times. One end of the junction varies from germline; a read error may be responsible. The genes are TRBV5-1 and TRBJ2-7, with 11 positions matching TRBD1. This CDR3 region has 14 residues. Germline V gene lookup returns CDR1 SGHRS and CDR2 YFSETQ. CDR3 sequence (DNA): TGTGCCAGTTCATCGGGACAGGGGGCCTACGAGCAGTACTTC. Protein: CASSSGQGAYEQYF. Using reference TRBV5-1 and TRBJ2-7 for the parts outside the CDR3, the full variable domain is KAGVTQTPRYLIKTRGQQVTLSCSPISGHRSVSWYQQTPGQGLQFLFEYFSETQRNKGNFPGRFSGRQFSNSRSEMNVSTLELGDSALYLCASSSGQGAYEQYFGPGTRLTVT.

Ten or more counts support this clonotype. The J gene is TRBJ1-2, the V gene TRBV28; 9 bases are a match to TRBD1. Looked up from germline, CDR1 is MDHEN and CDR2 is SYDVKM. The V gene end was trimmed by 3 bases and the J gene end by 6 bases; junction bases not matched to a gene: 11. The CDR3 length is 16 residues. Here the CDR3 DNA reads TGTGCCAGCAGTTTCCTTACAGGGGGCTCCTCGAATGGCTACACCTTC. It specifies CASSFLTGGSSNGYTF.

This clonotype appeared many times. V is TRBV19 and J is TRBJ1-1; D not resolved. Trimming stripped 7 bases from V and 5 bases from J, with 14 bases between. This CDR3 has 13 amino acids. Germline V CDR1 and CDR2: LNHDA, SQIVND (reference sequence). CDR3 in amino acids: CASTPPVRTEAFF. The CDR3 DNA is TGTGCCAGTACCCCCCCCGTGAGGACTGAAGCTTTCTTT. Full variable domain (remainder filled in from reference TRBV19 and TRBJ1-1): DGGITQSPKYLFRKEGQNVTLSCEQNLNHDAMYWYRQDPGQGLRLIYYSQIVNDFQKGDIAEGYSVSREKKESFPLTVTSAQKNPTAFYLCASTPPVRTEAFFGQGTRLTVV.

This clonotype came up many times. J is TRBJ1-2 and V is TRBV10-3; no clear D. This CDR3 contains 15 residues. CDR1 and CDR2 from the germline V gene are ENHRY and SYGVKD. V lost 7 bases and J lost 1, with 16 bases in between. CDR3: CAITPGEEVNYGYTF. The DNA for the CDR3 is TGTGCCATCACCCCTGGGGAGGAAGTTAACTATGGCTACACCTTC.

This clonotype has at least ten counts. The chain employs TRBV5-1 and TRBJ2-5, with a tentative D call TRBD2 (5 bases). Trimming cost V 3 bases and J 5 bases, with 11 bases left between them. The CDR3 extends over 13 amino acids. Germline V gene lookup returns CDR1 SGHRS and CDR2 YFSETQ. The CDR3 spells CASSSGGPETQYF. DNA of the CDR3: TGCGCCAGCAGCTCCGGCGGGCCCGAGACCCAGTACTTC.

This clonotype was counted only a few times. This chain connects TRBV20-1 to TRBJ2-7, with D tentatively TRBD1 (5 bases). The CDR3 runs 14 residues. Germline lookup yields CDR1 DFQATT and CDR2 SNEGSKA (reference sequence). V was cut by 4 bases and J by 5 bases, with 18 bases left in between. In nucleotides, the CDR3 is TGCAGTGCTATCATAGGCGGCAGGGCCCACGAGCAGTACTTC. This encodes CSAIIGGRAHEQYF.

This sequence joins TRBV4-1 and TRBJ1-1; TRBD1 might be the D (6 bases). Between the trimmed V and J ends, which lost 1 base and 2 bases, there was a span of 11 bases. CDR1 MGHRA and CDR2 YSYEKL come from the germline V gene. The CDR3 loop spans 15 amino acids. In DNA form, the CDR3 reads TGCGCCAGCAGCCAAGTTTCAGGGGTCAACACTGAAGCTTTCTTT. Protein sequence: CASSQVSGVNTEAFF.

This chain links TRBV6-1 with TRBJ1-6; D is undetermined. CDR1 MNHNS and CDR2 SASEGT come from the germline V gene. V was trimmed by 6 bases and J by 3 bases, leaving 9 bases between them. This CDR3 contains 14 residues. In DNA form, the CDR3 reads TGTGCCAGCAGCGTACAGAGCTATAATTCACCCCTCCACTTT. Protein product: CASSVQSYNSPLHF.